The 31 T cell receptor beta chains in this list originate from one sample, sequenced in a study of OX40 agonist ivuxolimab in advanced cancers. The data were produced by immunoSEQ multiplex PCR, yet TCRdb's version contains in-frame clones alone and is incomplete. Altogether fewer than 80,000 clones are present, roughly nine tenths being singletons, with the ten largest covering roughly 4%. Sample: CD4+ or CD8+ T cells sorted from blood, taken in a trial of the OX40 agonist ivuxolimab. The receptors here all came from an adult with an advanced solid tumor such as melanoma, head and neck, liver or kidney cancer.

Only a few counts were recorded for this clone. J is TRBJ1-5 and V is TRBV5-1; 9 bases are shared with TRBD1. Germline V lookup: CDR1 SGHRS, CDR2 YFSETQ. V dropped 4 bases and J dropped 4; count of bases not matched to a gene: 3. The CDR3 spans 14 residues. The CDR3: CASSPGQGNQPQHF. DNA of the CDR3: TGCGCCAGCAGCCCTGGACAGGGGAATCAGCCCCAGCATTTT.

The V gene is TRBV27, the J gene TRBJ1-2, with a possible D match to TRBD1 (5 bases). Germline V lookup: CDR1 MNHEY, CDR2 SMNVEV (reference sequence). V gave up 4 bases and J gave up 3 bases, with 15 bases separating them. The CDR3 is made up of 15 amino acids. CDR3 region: CASSSRGGDHYGYTF. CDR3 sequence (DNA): TGTGCCAGCAGTTCCCGTGGGGGGGACCACTATGGCTACACCTTC.

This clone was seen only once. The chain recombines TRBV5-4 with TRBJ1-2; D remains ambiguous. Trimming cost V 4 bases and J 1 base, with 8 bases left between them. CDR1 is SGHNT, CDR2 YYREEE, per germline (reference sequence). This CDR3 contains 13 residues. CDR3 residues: CASSPDVNYGYTF. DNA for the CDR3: TGTGCCAGCAGCCCGGACGTTAACTATGGCTACACCTTC.

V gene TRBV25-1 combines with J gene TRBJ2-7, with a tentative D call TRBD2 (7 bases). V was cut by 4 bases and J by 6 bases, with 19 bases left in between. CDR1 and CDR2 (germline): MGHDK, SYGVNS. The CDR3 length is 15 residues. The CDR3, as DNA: TGTGCCAGCAGTGCCCCCGCGGGGGCCGGGAGCGAGCAGTACTTC. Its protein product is CASSAPAGAGSEQYF.

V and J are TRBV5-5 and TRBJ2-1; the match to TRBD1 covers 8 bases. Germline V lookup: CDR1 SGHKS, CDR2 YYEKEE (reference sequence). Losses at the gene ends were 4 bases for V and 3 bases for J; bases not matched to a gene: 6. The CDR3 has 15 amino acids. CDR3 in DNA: TGTGCCAGCAGCCTAGACAGGGGTGGCTACAATGAGCAGTTCTTC. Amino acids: CASSLDRGGYNEQFF.

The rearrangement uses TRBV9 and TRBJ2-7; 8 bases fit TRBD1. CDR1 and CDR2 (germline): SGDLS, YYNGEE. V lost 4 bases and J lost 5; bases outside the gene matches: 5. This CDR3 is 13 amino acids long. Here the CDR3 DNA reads TGTGCCAGCAGCCCGGGACAGGTCCACGAGCAGTACTTC. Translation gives CASSPGQVHEQYF.

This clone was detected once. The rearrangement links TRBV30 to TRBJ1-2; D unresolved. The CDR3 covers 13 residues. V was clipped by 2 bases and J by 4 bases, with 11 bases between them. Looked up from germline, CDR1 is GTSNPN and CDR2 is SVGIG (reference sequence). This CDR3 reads CAWSFSGTYGYTF. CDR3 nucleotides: TGTGCCTGGAGTTTCTCCGGAACCTATGGCTACACCTTC. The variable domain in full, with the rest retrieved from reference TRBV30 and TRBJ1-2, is SQTIHQWPATLVQPVGSPLSLECTVEGTSNPNLYWYRQAAGRGLQLLFYSVGIGQISSEVPQNLSASRPQDRQFILSSKKLLLSDSGFYLCAWSFSGTYGYTFGSGTRLTVV.

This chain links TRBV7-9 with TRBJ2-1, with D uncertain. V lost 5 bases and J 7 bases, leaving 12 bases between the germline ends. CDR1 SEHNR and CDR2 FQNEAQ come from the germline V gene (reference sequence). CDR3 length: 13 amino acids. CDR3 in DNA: TGTGCCAGCAGCGCTCAAGGGCTGAATGAGCAGTTCTTC. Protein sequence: CASSAQGLNEQFF. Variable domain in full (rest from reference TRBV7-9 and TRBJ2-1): DTGVSQNPRHKITKRGQNVTFRCDPISEHNRLYWYRQTLGQGPEFLTYFQNEAQLEKSRLLSDRFSAERPKGSFSTLEIQRTEQGDSAMYLCASSAQGLNEQFFGPGTRLTVL.

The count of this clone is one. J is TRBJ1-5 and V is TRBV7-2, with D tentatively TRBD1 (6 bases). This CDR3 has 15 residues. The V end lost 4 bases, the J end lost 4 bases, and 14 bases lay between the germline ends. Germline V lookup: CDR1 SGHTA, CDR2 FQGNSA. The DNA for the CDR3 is TGTGCCAGCAGCTCCCGGGACACCGAGAATCAGCCCCAGCATTTT. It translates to CASSSRDTENQPQHF.

CDR3 region: CASSSQGTDTQYF. CDR3 nucleotide sequence: TGCGCCAGCAGCTCCCAGGGGACAGATACGCAGTATTTT. The rearrangement links TRBV5-1 to TRBJ2-3; the D gene is possibly TRBD1 (6 bases). The CDR3 has 13 amino acids. Germline CDR1 is SGHRS and CDR2 is YFSETQ. Trimming removed 3 bases from V and 3 bases from J, with 8 bases in between.

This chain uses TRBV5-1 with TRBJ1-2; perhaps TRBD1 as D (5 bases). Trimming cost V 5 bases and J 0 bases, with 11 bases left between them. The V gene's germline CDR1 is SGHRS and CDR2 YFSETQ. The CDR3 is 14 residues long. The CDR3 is CASRGQGSNYGYTF. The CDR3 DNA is TGCGCCAGCAGGGGTCAGGGATCTAACTATGGCTACACCTTC.

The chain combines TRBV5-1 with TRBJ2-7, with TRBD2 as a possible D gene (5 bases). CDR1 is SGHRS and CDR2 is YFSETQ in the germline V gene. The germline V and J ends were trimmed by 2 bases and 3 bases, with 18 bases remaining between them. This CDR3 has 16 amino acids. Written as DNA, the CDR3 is TGCGCCAGCAGCTTCGGACTCCCCCGAGGGATCTACGAGCAGTACTTC. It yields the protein CASSFGLPRGIYEQYF. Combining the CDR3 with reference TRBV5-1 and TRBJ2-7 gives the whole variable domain KAGVTQTPRYLIKTRGQQVTLSCSPISGHRSVSWYQQTPGQGLQFLFEYFSETQRNKGNFPGRFSGRQFSNSRSEMNVSTLELGDSALYLCASSFGLPRGIYEQYFGPGTRLTVT.

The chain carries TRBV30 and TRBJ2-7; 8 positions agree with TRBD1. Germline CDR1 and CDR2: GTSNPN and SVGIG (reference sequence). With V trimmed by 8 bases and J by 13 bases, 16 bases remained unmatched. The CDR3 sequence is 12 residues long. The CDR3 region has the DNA TGTGCCGGCGAAACTGAGGAGGACAGGGCCTACTTC. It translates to CAGETEEDRAYF.

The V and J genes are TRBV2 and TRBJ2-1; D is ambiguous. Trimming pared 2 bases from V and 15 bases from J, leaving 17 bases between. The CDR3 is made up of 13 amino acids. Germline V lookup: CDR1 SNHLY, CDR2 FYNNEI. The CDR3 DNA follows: TGTGCCAGCAGTGAACTCGAAAGCAAAATTCGGTTCTTC. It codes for CASSELESKIRFF.

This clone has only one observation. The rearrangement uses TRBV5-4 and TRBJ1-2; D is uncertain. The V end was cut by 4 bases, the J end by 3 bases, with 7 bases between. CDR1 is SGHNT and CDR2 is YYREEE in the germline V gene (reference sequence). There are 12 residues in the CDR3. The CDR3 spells CASSPGHYGYTF. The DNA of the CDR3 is TGTGCCAGCAGCCCGGGCCACTATGGCTACACCTTC.

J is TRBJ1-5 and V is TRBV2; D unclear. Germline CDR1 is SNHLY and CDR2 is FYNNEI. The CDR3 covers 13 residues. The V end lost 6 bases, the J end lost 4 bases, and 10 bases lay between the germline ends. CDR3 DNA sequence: TGTGCCAGCAGATTAGACAATAATCAGCCCCAGCATTTT. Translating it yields CASRLDNNQPQHF.

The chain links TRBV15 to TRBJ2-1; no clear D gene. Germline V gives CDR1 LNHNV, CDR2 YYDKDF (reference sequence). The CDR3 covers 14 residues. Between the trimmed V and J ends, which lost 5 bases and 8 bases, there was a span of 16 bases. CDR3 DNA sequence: TGTGCCACCAGCGATTCCCCAGAGGAAGATGAGCAGTTCTTC. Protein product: CATSDSPEEDEQFF. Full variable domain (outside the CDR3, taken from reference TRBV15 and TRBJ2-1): DAMVIQNPRYQVTQFGKPVTLSCSQTLNHNVMYWYQQKSSQAPKLLFHYYDKDFNNEADTPDNFQSRRPNTSFCFLDIRSPGLGDTAMYLCATSDSPEEDEQFFGPGTRLTVL.

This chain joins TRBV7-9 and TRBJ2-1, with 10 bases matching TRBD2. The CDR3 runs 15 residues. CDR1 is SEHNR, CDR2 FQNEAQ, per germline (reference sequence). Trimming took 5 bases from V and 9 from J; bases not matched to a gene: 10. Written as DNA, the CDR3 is TGTGCCAGCAGCACCATTAGCGGGAGGATCGGTGAGCAGTTCTTC. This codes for CASSTISGRIGEQFF.

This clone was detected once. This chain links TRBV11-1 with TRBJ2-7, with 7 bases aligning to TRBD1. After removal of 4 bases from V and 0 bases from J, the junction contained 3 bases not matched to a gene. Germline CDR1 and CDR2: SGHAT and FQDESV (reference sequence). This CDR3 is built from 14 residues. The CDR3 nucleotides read TGTGCCAGCAGCTCCGGACAGGACTCCTACGAGCAGTACTTC. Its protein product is CASSSGQDSYEQYF. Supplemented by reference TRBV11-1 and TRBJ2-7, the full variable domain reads EAEVAQSPRYKITEKSQAVAFWCDPISGHATLYWYRQILGQGPELLVQFQDESVVDDSQLPKDRFSAERLKGVDSTLKIQPAELGDSAMYLCASSSGQDSYEQYFGPGTRLTVT.

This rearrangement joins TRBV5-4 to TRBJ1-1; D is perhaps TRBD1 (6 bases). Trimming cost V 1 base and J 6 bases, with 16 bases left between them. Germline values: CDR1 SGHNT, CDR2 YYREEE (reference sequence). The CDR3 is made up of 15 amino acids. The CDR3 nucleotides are TGTGCCAGCAGCTTGCAGGACAGCACCCCAGCTGAAGCTTTCTTT. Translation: CASSLQDSTPAEAFF. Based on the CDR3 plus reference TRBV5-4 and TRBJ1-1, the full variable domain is ETGVTQSPTHLIKTRGQQVTLRCSSQSGHNTVSWYQQALGQGPQFIFQYYREEENGRGNFPPRFSGLQFPNYSSELNVNALELDDSALYLCASSLQDSTPAEAFFGQGTRLTVV.

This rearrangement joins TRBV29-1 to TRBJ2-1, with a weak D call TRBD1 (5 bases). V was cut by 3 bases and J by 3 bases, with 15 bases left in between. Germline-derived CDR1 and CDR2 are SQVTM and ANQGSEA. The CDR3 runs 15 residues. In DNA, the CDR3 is TGCAGCGTTGATGGTAACAGGCTACTCTACAATGAGCAGTTCTTC. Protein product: CSVDGNRLLYNEQFF.

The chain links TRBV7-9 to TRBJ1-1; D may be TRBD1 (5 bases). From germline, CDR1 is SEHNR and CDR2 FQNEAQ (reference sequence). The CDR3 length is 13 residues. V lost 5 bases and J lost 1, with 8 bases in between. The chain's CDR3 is CASSRTPNTEAFF. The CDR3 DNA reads TGTGCCAGCAGCCGGACACCGAACACTGAAGCTTTCTTT. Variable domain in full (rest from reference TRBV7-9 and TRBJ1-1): DTGVSQNPRHKITKRGQNVTFRCDPISEHNRLYWYRQTLGQGPEFLTYFQNEAQLEKSRLLSDRFSAERPKGSFSTLEIQRTEQGDSAMYLCASSRTPNTEAFFGQGTRLTVV.

The CDR3 DNA reads TGTGCCAGCAGCTCGGGCGGGACTAGCACAGATACGCAGTATTTT. This codes for CASSSGGTSTDTQYF. The chain recombines TRBV11-1 with TRBJ2-3, with a possible D match to TRBD2 (6 bases). Germline lookup yields CDR1 SGHAT and CDR2 FQDESV (reference sequence). This CDR3 is built from 15 residues. V lost 4 bases and J lost 0, with 11 bases in between.

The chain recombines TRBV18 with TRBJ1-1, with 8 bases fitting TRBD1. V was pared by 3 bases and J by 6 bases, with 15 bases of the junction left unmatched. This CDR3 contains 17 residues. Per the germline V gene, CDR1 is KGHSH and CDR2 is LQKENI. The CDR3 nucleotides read TGTGCCAGCTCACCTACAGAACCCGGGACAGGAGGGGCTGAAGCTTTCTTT. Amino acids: CASSPTEPGTGGAEAFF.

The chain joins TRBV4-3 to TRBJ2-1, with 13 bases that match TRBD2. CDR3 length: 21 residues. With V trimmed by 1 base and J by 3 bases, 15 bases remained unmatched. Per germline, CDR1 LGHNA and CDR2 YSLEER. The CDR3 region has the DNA TGCGCCAGCAGCCAAGTTCCGGGGGCGAAAGGACTAGCGGGAGTCTACAATGAGCAGTTCTTC. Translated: CASSQVPGAKGLAGVYNEQFF.

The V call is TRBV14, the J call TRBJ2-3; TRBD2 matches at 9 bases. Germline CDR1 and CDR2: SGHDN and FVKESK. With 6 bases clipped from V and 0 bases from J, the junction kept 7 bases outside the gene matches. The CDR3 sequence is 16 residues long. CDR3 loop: CASSPSGGSSTDTQYF. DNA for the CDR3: TGTGCCAGCAGTCCCAGCGGGGGGTCTAGCACAGATACGCAGTATTTT.

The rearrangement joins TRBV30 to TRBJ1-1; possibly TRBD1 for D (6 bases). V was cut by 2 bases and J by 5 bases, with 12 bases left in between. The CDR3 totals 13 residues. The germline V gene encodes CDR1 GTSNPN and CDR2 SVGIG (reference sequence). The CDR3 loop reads CAWSTGRSTEAFF. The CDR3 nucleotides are TGTGCCTGGAGTACAGGGAGAAGTACTGAAGCTTTCTTT.

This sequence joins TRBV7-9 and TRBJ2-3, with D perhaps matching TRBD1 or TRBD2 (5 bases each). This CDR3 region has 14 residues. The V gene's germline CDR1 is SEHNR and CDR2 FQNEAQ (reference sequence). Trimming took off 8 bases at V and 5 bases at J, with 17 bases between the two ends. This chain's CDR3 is CASGPSRVVDTQYF. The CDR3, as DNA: TGTGCCAGCGGACCTAGCAGGGTGGTAGATACGCAGTATTTT.

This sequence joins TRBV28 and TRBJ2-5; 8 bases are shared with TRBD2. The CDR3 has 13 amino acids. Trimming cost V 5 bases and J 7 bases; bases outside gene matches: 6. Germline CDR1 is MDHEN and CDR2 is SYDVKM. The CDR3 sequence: CASSRGGGRTQYF. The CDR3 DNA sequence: TGTGCCAGCAGTCGGGGGGGAGGGCGGACCCAGTACTTC.

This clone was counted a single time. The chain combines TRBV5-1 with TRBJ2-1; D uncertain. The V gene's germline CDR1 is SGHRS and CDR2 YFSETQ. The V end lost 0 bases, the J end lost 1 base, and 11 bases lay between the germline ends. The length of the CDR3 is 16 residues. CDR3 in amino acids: CASSLEAFGSYNEQFF. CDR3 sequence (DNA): TGCGCCAGCAGCTTGGAAGCCTTTGGGTCCTACAATGAGCAGTTCTTC.

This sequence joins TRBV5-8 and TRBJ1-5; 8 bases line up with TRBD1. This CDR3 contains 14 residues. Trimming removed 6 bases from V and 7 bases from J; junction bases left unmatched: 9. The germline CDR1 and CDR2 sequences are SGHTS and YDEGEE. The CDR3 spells CASNPQGAGQPQHF. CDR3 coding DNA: TGTGCCAGCAACCCCCAGGGGGCTGGGCAGCCCCAGCATTTT.